Shown below are 21 T cell receptor beta chains from a single sample sequenced in a study of yellow fever vaccine responses in identical twins. TCRdb re-analysed the RT-PCR reads in MiXCR, keeping a single row per CDR3 protein. The table includes over 15,000 distinct CDR3 sequences, roughly 75% detected once. The sample in question was T cells from blood (PBMCs), unsorted or a sorted subset (not recorded which), obtained before or after yellow fever vaccination (not recorded which). These receptors all come from a woman between 18 and 30 years old who received the yellow fever vaccine.

This clonotype is large within its sample. The chain employs TRBV11-2 and TRBJ2-7; D unclear. Trimming took off 1 base at V and 3 bases at J, with 16 bases between the two ends. Germline-derived CDR1 and CDR2 are SGHAT and FQNNGV. The CDR3 is made up of 16 amino acids. The CDR3 region has the DNA TGTGCCAGCAGCTTAGTTCCGGAACCTGGGGTCTACGAGCAGTACTTC. Residues: CASSLVPEPGVYEQYF. Filled out from reference TRBV11-2 and TRBJ2-7, the complete variable domain reads EAGVAQSPRYKIIEKRQSVAFWCNPISGHATLYWYQQILGQGPKLLIQFQNNGVVDDSQLPKDRFSAERLKGVDSTLKIQPAKLEDSAVYLCASSLVPEPGVYEQYFGPGTRLTVT.

This clonotype showed up just a few times. This chain links TRBV28 with TRBJ1-4; 9 positions agree with TRBD1. The V gene end was trimmed by 4 bases and the J gene end by 2 bases; junction bases not matched to a gene: 8. The CDR3 runs to 17 residues. Germline CDR1 and CDR2: MDHEN and SYDVKM. The DNA for the CDR3 is TGTGCCAGCAGTTCTACAGGGGGCTTGTCTACTAATGAAAAACTGTTTTTT. Translated: CASSSTGGLSTNEKLFF.

This chain uses TRBV18 with TRBJ1-5; TRBD1 matches 7 bases. Germline CDR1 and CDR2: KGHSH and LQKENI. Trimming at V came to 3 bases and at J to 0 bases, leaving 8 bases not matched to a gene. This CDR3 comprises 17 residues. CDR3 region: CASSPRQGELSNQPQHF. CDR3 DNA: TGTGCCAGCTCACCTCGGCAGGGGGAACTTAGCAATCAGCCCCAGCATTTT.

This chain connects TRBV10-3 to TRBJ1-1; 7 bases align to TRBD1. The CDR3 has 13 amino acids. Germline V gene lookup returns CDR1 ENHRY and CDR2 SYGVKD. V trimming: 3 bases; J trimming: 7 bases; junction bases outside the gene matches: 5. CDR3 in DNA: TGTGCCATCAGTGACAAGGGGGCCGGTGAAGCTTTCTTT. It is translated as CAISDKGAGEAFF.

The rearrangement links TRBV5-1 to TRBJ2-1, with D uncertain. The ends were cut back, 4 bases at V and 7 bases at J, with 21 bases in the middle. Germline V gene lookup returns CDR1 SGHRS and CDR2 YFSETQ. The CDR3 runs to 16 residues. Here the CDR3 DNA reads TGCGCCAGCAGCCTCGATACTACCGCCTTAGGGAATGAGCAGTTCTTC. Encoded protein: CASSLDTTALGNEQFF.

This clonotype was picked up one time. The V gene is TRBV2, the J gene TRBJ1-1; D unclear. The germline V gene has CDR1 SNHLY and CDR2 FYNNEI. The length of the CDR3 is 12 residues. V lost 7 bases and J lost 0, with 6 bases in between. CDR3 protein: CASKLLNTEAFF. CDR3 in DNA: TGTGCCAGCAAACTCCTGAACACTGAAGCTTTCTTT.

This chain joins TRBV20-1 and TRBJ1-2; possibly TRBD1 for D (5 bases). Trimming removed 6 bases from V and 6 bases from J, with 17 bases in between. Germline lookup yields CDR1 DFQATT and CDR2 SNEGSKA (reference sequence). This CDR3 comprises 13 residues. As DNA, the CDR3 is TGCAGTGCACCTCCAACAGGTTCTCATGGCTACACCTTC. Its protein product is CSAPPTGSHGYTF.

This sequence joins TRBV29-1 and TRBJ2-1; D might be TRBD2 (6 bases). CDR3 size: 14 residues. V was cut by 3 bases and J by 5 bases, with 14 bases left in between. Germline V gene lookup returns CDR1 SQVTM and CDR2 ANQGSEA. The CDR3 loop is CSVDKGTGNNEQFF. DNA for the CDR3: TGCAGCGTTGACAAGGGGACTGGAAACAATGAGCAGTTCTTC.

The chain recombines TRBV2 with TRBJ2-1, with TRBD2 matching 13 bases. The CDR3 contains 15 residues. Germline-derived CDR1 and CDR2 are SNHLY and FYNNEI. After removal of 3 bases from V and 7 bases from J, the junction contained 3 bases not matched to a gene. As DNA, the CDR3 is TGTGCCAGCAGTGATGGACTAGCGGGAGCGAATGAGCAGTTCTTC. Residues: CASSDGLAGANEQFF. The variable domain in full, with the rest retrieved from reference TRBV2 and TRBJ2-1, is EPEVTQTPSHQVTQMGQEVILRCVPISNHLYFYWYRQILGQKVEFLVSFYNNEISEKSEIFDDQFSVERPDGSNFTLKIRSTKLEDSAMYFCASSDGLAGANEQFFGPGTRLTVL.

This sequence joins TRBV6-5 and TRBJ2-1; 10 bases fit TRBD2. CDR1 MNHEY and CDR2 SVGAGI come from the germline V gene. With V trimmed by 7 bases and J by 8 bases, 8 bases remained unmatched. This CDR3 is built from 14 residues. Here the CDR3 reads CASNPSGRFDEQFF. CDR3 nucleotide sequence: TGTGCCAGCAATCCTAGCGGGAGATTTGATGAGCAGTTCTTC.

V is TRBV24-1 and J is TRBJ1-5; no clear D. This CDR3 spans 15 amino acids. Deletions cut 4 bases from V and 0 bases from J, with 9 bases between. Germline values: CDR1 KGHDR, CDR2 SFDVKD. CDR3 residues: CATSDGRHSNQPQHF. CDR3 in DNA: TGTGCCACCAGTGACGGTAGACATAGCAATCAGCCCCAGCATTTT.

The rearrangement uses TRBV9 and TRBJ2-1; 12 bases agree with TRBD2. CDR3 size: 18 residues. Germline CDR1 reads SGDLS; CDR2 reads YYNGEE. After removal of 0 bases from V and 5 bases from J, the junction contained 9 bases not matched to a gene. The CDR3 sequence is CASSVVPTGLAGNNEQFF. As DNA, the CDR3 is TGTGCCAGCAGCGTAGTACCCACCGGACTAGCGGGGAACAATGAGCAGTTCTTC. The full variable domain, in which reference TRBV9 and TRBJ2-1 provide the parts outside the CDR3, is DSGVTQTPKHLITATGQRVTLRCSPRSGDLSVYWYQQSLDQGLQFLIQYYNGEERAKGNILERFSAQQFPDLHSELNLSSLELGDSALYFCASSVVPTGLAGNNEQFFGPGTRLTVL.

This rearrangement joins TRBV11-3 to TRBJ2-7, with 9 bases identical to TRBD2. J gave up 1 base and V 5 bases, and 6 bases lay outside the gene matches. Germline loops: CDR1 SGHNT, CDR2 YENEEA. The CDR3 is made up of 15 amino acids. The CDR3 DNA reads as TGTGCCAGCAGCCCCCGCCTAGCGGGGTCCTACGAGCAGTACTTC. This encodes CASSPRLAGSYEQYF.

For the CDR3, the DNA is TGTGCCAGCAGTAAAAACAGGGTTAGACTTGAAGCTTTCTTT. The encoded protein is CASSKNRVRLEAFF. The J gene is TRBJ1-1, the V gene TRBV2, with TRBD1 as a possible D gene (6 bases). This CDR3 spans 14 amino acids. Germline loops: CDR1 SNHLY, CDR2 FYNNEI. V was trimmed by 5 bases and J by 7 bases, leaving 17 bases between them.

V and J are TRBV4-1 and TRBJ1-2; D gene uncertain. V shed 3 bases and J shed 2 bases, with 10 bases lying between them. This CDR3 has 14 residues. The germline CDR1 and CDR2 sequences are MGHRA and YSYEKL. CDR3 in amino acids: CASSQATHNYGYTF. CDR3 DNA: TGCGCCAGCAGCCAGGCGACACACAACTATGGCTACACCTTC.

This clonotype was seen a few times. The chain combines TRBV4-3 with TRBJ1-6; D gene uncertain. Trimming left V 0 bases short and J 10 bases short, with 19 bases between. The germline V gene encodes CDR1 LGHNA and CDR2 YSLEER. This CDR3 spans 17 amino acids. CDR3 protein: CASSQDLIQVSSSPLHF. Written as DNA, the CDR3 is TGCGCCAGCAGCCAAGATCTGATCCAGGTTTCTTCCTCACCCCTCCACTTT.

The chain joins TRBV11-1 to TRBJ2-2, with D perhaps matching TRBD1 or TRBD2 (7 bases each). This CDR3 has 17 residues. The V gene's germline CDR1 is SGHAT and CDR2 FQDESV (reference sequence). Trimming pared 5 bases from V and 6 bases from J, leaving 22 bases between. The CDR3 is CASSPRGGAVGSGELFF. The CDR3 DNA reads TGTGCCAGCAGCCCCAGGGGGGGCGCGGTGGGATCCGGGGAGCTGTTTTTT.

CDR3 coding DNA: TGCAGCGTTGGTGAGGGGGCCCAGTACTTC. As protein: CSVGEGAQYF. V usage is TRBV29-1 and J usage is TRBJ2-5; D might be TRBD1 (6 bases). Germline values: CDR1 SQVTM, CDR2 ANQGSEA. The length of the CDR3 is 10 residues. V was clipped by 4 bases and J by 9 bases, with 9 bases between them.

This clonotype appeared a few times. The V gene is TRBV7-9, the J gene TRBJ1-6; a possible D gene is TRBD1 (6 bases). The CDR3 length is 14 residues. Germline V gene sequence: CDR1 SEHNR, CDR2 FQNEAQ (reference sequence). Trimming pared 5 bases from V and 9 bases from J, leaving 14 bases between. The CDR3 sequence is CASSLEHRASPLHF. CDR3 sequence (DNA): TGTGCCAGCAGCCTAGAACACAGGGCTTCACCCCTCCACTTT.

To note about this clonotype: One end of the junction does not line up with germline, which may come from a read error. The genes are TRBV29-1 and TRBJ2-1, with TRBD2 matching over 10 bases. CDR1 SQVTM and CDR2 ANQGSEA come from the germline V gene. This CDR3 has 14 residues. The CDR3: CSVPGTSAYNEKFF. CDR3 nucleotide sequence: TGCAGCGTTCCCGGGACTAGCGCCTACAATGAGAAGTTCTTC.

The rearrangement joins TRBV20-1 to TRBJ2-1; the D gene is possibly TRBD1 (5 bases). Deletions cut 3 bases from V and 7 bases from J, with 7 bases between. Germline V gene lookup returns CDR1 DFQATT and CDR2 SNEGSKA (reference sequence). The CDR3 is 11 residues long. The CDR3 DNA reads as TGCAGTGCTAGCAAGGGGAATGAGCAGTTCTTC. It encodes CSASKGNEQFF.